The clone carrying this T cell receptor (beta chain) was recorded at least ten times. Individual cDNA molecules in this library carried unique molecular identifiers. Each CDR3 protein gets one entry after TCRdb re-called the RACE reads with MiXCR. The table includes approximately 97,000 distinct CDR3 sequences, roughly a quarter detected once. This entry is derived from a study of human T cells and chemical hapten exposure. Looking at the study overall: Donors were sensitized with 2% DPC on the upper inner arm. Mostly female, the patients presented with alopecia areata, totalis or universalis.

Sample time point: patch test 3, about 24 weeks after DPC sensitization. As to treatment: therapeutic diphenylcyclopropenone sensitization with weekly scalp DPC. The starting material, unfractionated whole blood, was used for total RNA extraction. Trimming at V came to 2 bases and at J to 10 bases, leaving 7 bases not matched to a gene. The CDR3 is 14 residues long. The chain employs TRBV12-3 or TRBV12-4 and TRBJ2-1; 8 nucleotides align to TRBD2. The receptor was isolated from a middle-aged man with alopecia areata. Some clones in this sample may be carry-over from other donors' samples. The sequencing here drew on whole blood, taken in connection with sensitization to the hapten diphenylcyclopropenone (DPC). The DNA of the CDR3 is TGTGCCAGCAGTTTATCGGGAGGGCCAAGAGAGCAGTTCTTC. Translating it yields CASSLSGGPREQFF.